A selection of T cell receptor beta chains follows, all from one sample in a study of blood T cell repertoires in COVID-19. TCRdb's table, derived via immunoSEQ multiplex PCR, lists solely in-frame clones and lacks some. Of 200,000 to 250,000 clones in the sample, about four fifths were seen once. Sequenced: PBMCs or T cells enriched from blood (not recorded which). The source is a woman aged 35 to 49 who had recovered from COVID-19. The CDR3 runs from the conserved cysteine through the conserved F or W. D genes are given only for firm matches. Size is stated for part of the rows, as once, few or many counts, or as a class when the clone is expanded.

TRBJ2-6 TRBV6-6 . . CASSYSIGANVLTF TGTGCCAGCAGTTACTCCATTGGGGCCAACGTCCTGACTTTC
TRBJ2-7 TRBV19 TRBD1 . CASSTRQGLREQYF TGTGCCAGTAGTACGAGACAGGGCCTTCGCGAGCAGTACTTC
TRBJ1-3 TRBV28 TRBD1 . CASSPGQARNTIYF TGTGCCAGCAGTCCGGGACAGGCGCGAAACACCATATATTTT
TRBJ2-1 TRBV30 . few CAWSAVRNRVYNEQFF TGTGCCTGGAGCGCCGTCCGGAACAGGGTTTACAATGAGCAGTTCTTC
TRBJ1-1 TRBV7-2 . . CASSLRGLDTEAFF TGTGCCAGCAGCTTAAGGGGATTGGACACTGAAGCTTTCTTT
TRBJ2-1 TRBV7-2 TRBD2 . CASSFIGLAEHNEQFF TGTGCCAGCAGCTTCATAGGACTAGCGGAACACAATGAGCAGTTCTTC
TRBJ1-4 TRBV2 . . CASSDGRSAEKLFF TGTGCCAGCAGTGACGGGAGGTCGGCTGAAAAACTGTTTTTT
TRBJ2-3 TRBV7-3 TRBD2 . CASSPRGGGRTDTQYF TGTGCCAGCAGCCCCCGGGGGGGCGGGAGAACAGATACGCAGTATTTT
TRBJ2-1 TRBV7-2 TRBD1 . CASSRDRGQAYNEQFF TGTGCCAGCAGCAGGGACAGGGGGCAGGCCTACAATGAGCAGTTCTTC
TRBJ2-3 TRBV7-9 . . CASEQATDTQYF TGTGCCTCCGAACAGGCCACAGATACGCAGTATTTT
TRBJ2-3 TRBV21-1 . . CASSKWTGTNTDTQYF TGTGCCAGCAGCAAATGGACAGGGACGAACACAGATACGCAGTATTTT
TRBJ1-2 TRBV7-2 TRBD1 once CASSPGGTHYGYTF TGTGCCAGCAGCCCAGGGGGGACCCACTATGGCTACACCTTC
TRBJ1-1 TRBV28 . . CASLSVNTEAFF TGTGCCAGCCTGTCAGTTAACACTGAAGCTTTCTTT
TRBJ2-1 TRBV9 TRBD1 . CASSATGGAFDEQFF TGTGCCAGCAGCGCTACAGGGGGCGCTTTCGATGAGCAGTTCTTC
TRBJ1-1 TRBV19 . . CASSSRVDTEAFF TGTGCCAGTAGTTCCAGGGTGGACACTGAAGCTTTCTTT
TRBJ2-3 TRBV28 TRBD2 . CASRSSGSRADTQYF TGTGCCAGCCGGAGTAGCGGGAGTAGGGCAGATACGCAGTATTTT
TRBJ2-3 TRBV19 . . CASTFSAGSTDTQYF TGTGCCAGTACTTTTTCAGCGGGTAGCACAGATACGCAGTATTTT
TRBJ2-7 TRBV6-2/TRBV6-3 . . CASSYPGRVYEQYF TGTGCCAGCAGTTACCCGGGTCGAGTCTACGAGCAGTACTTC
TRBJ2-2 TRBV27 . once CASTPRLVPNTGELFF TGTGCCAGCACCCCTAGGCTGGTTCCGAACACCGGGGAGCTGTTTTTT
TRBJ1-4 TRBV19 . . CASSSTGRTNEKLFF TGTGCCAGTAGTTCAACAGGGAGAACTAATGAAAAACTGTTTTTT
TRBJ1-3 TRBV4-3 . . CACCQRVGGRSGNTIYF TGCGCCTGCTGCCAAAGGGTGGGGGGGAGGTCTGGAAACACCATATATTTT
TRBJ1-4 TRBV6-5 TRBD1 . CASSYSNRGGEKLFF TGTGCCAGCAGTTACTCGAACAGGGGGGGAGAAAAACTGTTTTTT
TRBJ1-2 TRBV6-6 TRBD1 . CASSRQGAAGYGYTF TGTGCCAGCAGCAGACAGGGGGCAGCGGGCTATGGCTACACCTTC
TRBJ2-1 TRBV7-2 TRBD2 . CASTGQAGVGNEQFF TGTGCCAGCACAGGCCAAGCGGGAGTAGGGAATGAGCAGTTCTTC
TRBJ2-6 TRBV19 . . CASSRRQANSGANVLTF TGTGCCAGTAGTAGGAGACAGGCCAACTCTGGGGCCAACGTCCTGACTTTC
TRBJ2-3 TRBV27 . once CASSLGAGGTDTQYF TGTGCCAGCAGCCTGGGGGCTGGGGGCACAGATACGCAGTATTTT
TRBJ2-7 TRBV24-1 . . CATSRGSSYEQYF TGTGCCACTTCCAGGGGTTCGTCCTACGAGCAGTACTTC
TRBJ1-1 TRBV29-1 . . CSGRAGYTEAFF TGCAGCGGGCGGGCGGGTTATACTGAAGCTTTCTTT
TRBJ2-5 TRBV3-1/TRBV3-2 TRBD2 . CASSQAWGLQETQYF TGTGCCAGCAGCCAAGCTTGGGGACTACAAGAGACCCAGTACTTC
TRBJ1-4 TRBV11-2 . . CASSHPGGEKLFF TGTGCCAGCAGCCACCCGGGTGGTGAAAAACTGTTTTTT
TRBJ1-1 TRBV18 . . CASSPQGGTEAFF TGTGCCAGCTCACCCCAAGGGGGCACTGAAGCTTTCTTT
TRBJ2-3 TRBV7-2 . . CASSLNAEDTQYF TGTGCCAGCAGCTTAAATGCAGAAGATACGCAGTATTTT
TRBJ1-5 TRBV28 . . CASSPTGLGNQPQHF TGTGCCAGCAGTCCTACAGGGCTAGGCAATCAGCCCCAGCATTTT
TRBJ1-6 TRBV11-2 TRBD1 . CASSLVTTGRSPLHF TGTGCCAGCAGCTTAGTAACGACAGGGAGATCACCCCTCCACTTT
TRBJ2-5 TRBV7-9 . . CASSLNLGAETQYF TGTGCCAGCAGCTTAAATTTAGGGGCGGAGACCCAGTACTTC
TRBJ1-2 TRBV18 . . CASSQNRDPTNYGYTF TGTGCCAGCTCACAAAACAGGGACCCTACTAACTATGGCTACACCTTC
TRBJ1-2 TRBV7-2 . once CASSLGSANYGYTF TGTGCCAGCAGCTTAGGCTCAGCGAACTATGGCTACACCTTC
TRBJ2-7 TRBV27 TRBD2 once CASSLSAGEFNEQYF TGTGCCAGCAGTTTATCTGCGGGAGAATTCAACGAGCAGTACTTC
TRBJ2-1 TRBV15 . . CATSREGRTGEQFF TGTGCCACCAGCAGAGAGGGCAGAACCGGCGAGCAGTTCTTC
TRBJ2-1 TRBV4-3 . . CASSQDGQGSYNEQFF TGCGCCAGCAGCCAAGACGGTCAGGGCTCCTACAATGAGCAGTTCTTC
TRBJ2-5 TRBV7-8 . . CASSLRWAWETQYF TGTGCCAGCAGCTTAAGATGGGCCTGGGAGACCCAGTACTTC
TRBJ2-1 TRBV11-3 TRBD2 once CASSPTGTSRNEQFF TGTGCCAGCAGCCCCACCGGGACTAGCAGAAATGAGCAGTTCTTC
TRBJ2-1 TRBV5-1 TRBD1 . CASSFATGTGGLSEQFF TGCGCCAGCAGCTTCGCCACCGGGACAGGGGGCTTAAGTGAGCAGTTCTTC
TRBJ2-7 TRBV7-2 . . CASSPGLASYEQYF TGTGCCAGCAGCCCGGGACTGGCATCCTACGAGCAGTACTTC
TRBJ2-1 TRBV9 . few CASSVAGHYNEQFF TGTGCCAGCAGCGTTGCCGGACACTACAATGAGCAGTTCTTC
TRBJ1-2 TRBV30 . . CAWSVQGNGYTF TGTGCCTGGAGTGTACAGGGCAATGGCTACACCTTC
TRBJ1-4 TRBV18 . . CASSPQGVSEKLFF TGTGCCAGCTCACCTCAAGGGGTGAGCGAAAAACTGTTTTTT
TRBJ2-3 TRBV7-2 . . CASSRGPPGWRADTQYF TGTGCCAGCAGCCGTGGACCCCCGGGGTGGCGGGCAGATACGCAGTATTTT
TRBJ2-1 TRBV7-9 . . CALTLGLTSVDEQFF TGTGCCCTGACCTTAGGCCTGACTAGTGTGGATGAGCAGTTCTTC
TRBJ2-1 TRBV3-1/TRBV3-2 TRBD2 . CASSHGLAGDNEQFF TGTGCCAGCAGCCACGGACTAGCGGGGGATAATGAGCAGTTCTTC
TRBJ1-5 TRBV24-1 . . CATSDLATAKNQPQHF TGTGCCACCAGTGATTTGGCGACAGCTAAAAATCAGCCCCAGCATTTT
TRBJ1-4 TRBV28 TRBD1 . CASKTGSANEKLFF TGTGCCAGCAAGACAGGGTCAGCTAATGAAAAACTGTTTTTT